Following are 17 T cell receptor beta chains from one sample sequenced in a study of metastatic and nonmetastatic thyroid tumors. Not a single patient had been given any form of treatment at any point before undergoing thyroid surgery. TCRdb re-called clones from the PCR reads using MiXCR. Of 15,000 to 20,000 clones in the sample, around 32% were seen once. Sequencing was done on a sample of tumor tissue. Receptor source: a male donor with papillary thyroid cancer or a benign thyroid nodule (not recorded which). Some clones in this sample may be carry-over from other donors' samples.

In this sample, this clone turned up a few times. The CDR3 DNA follows: TGTGCCAGCTCACCCGGGACAGGGGCAGGCTACACCTTC. This gives the protein CASSPGTGAGYTF. The chain is built from TRBV18 and TRBJ1-2; TRBD1 aligns across 10 bases. The CDR3 consists of 13 residues. The germline V gene has CDR1 KGHSH and CDR2 LQKENI. V shed 3 bases, J shed 8 bases, and the junction held 3 bases outside the gene matches.

CDR3 DNA: TGCAGTGCTAGAGATAAAGGACTCGCAAGCTCTGGGGCCAACGTCCTGACTTTC. Its translation is CSARDKGLASSGANVLTF. The rearrangement joins TRBV20-1 to TRBJ2-6, with a possible D match to TRBD2 (5 bases). Germline V gene sequence: CDR1 DFQATT, CDR2 SNEGSKA (reference sequence). The germline V and J ends were trimmed by 0 bases and 0 bases, with 15 bases remaining between them. This CDR3 is 18 amino acids long.

The chain couples TRBV7-2 to TRBJ2-2; 9 positions match TRBD2. This CDR3 has 15 amino acids. Germline trimming cut 5 bases from V and 5 bases from J; bases unmatched to any gene: 6. Looked up from germline, CDR1 is SGHTA and CDR2 is FQGNSA. In DNA form, the CDR3 reads TGTGCCAGCAGCCGCGGCGGGAGGGGTACCGGGGAGCTGTTTTTT. As protein: CASSRGGRGTGELFF.

This chain links TRBV13 with TRBJ1-6, with D maybe TRBD1 (5 bases). Trimming took off 4 bases at V and 5 bases at J, with 15 bases between the two ends. Germline-derived CDR1 and CDR2 are PRHDT and FYEKMQ (reference sequence). The CDR3 is made up of 16 amino acids. In DNA, the CDR3 is TGTGCCAGCAGCTCCCTGATGCGGGGGAATAATTCACCCCTCCACTTT. This encodes CASSSLMRGNNSPLHF.

Ten or more counts support this clone. J is TRBJ2-7 and V is TRBV15, with TRBD2 matching over 9 bases. The trim removed 4 bases at V and 0 bases at J, leaving 13 bases unmatched. This CDR3 is built from 18 residues. The V gene's germline CDR1 is LNHNV and CDR2 YYDKDF (reference sequence). The CDR3 protein is CATSMGRTSAQYSYEQYF. The CDR3 DNA reads as TGTGCCACCAGCATGGGGCGGACTAGCGCGCAATACTCCTACGAGCAGTACTTC.

The chain uses TRBV6-4 and TRBJ2-1; the D is unclear. CDR1 is MRHNA and CDR2 is SNTAGT in the germline V gene. Trimming left V 2 bases short and J 0 bases short, with 5 bases between. The CDR3 is 14 residues long. The CDR3 loop reads CASSDGSSYNEQFF. The DNA of the CDR3 is TGTGCCAGCAGTGACGGAAGCTCCTACAATGAGCAGTTCTTC.

The chain uses TRBV19 and TRBJ2-1; the D gene is possibly TRBD2 (6 bases). Trimming shortened V by 11 bases and J by 6 bases, and 23 bases separated the two germline ends. Germline CDR1 is LNHDA and CDR2 is SQIVND (reference sequence). The CDR3 extends over 15 amino acids. The CDR3 nucleotides read TGTGCCTCACTTTCGGGCGGGATTGCTGGCAATGAGCAGTTCTTC. Its translation: CASLSGGIAGNEQFF.

V usage is TRBV11-2 and J usage is TRBJ2-7; the match to TRBD2 covers 9 bases. Per the germline V gene, CDR1 is SGHAT and CDR2 is FQNNGV. V was clipped by 5 bases and J by 0 bases; unmatched bases: 5. This CDR3 spans 15 amino acids. The CDR3 DNA is TGTGCCAGCAGCCTAAATAGCGGGAGCTCCTACGAGCAGTACTTC. Its protein is CASSLNSGSSYEQYF. Looking up the rest from reference TRBV11-2 and TRBJ2-7 gives the full variable domain: EAGVAQSPRYKIIEKRQSVAFWCNPISGHATLYWYQQILGQGPKLLIQFQNNGVVDDSQLPKDRFSAERLKGVDSTLKIQPAKLEDSAVYLCASSLNSGSSYEQYFGPGTRLTVT.

This clone is labeled as medium-sized. The chain links TRBV3-1 to TRBJ2-1, with 9 bases matching TRBD2. The CDR3 consists of 14 residues. Germline V gene data show CDR1 as LGHDT and CDR2 as YNNKEL (reference sequence). The junction had 4 bases not matched to a gene; V was cut back by 6 bases and J by 4 bases. CDR3 nucleotides: TGTGCCAGCAGGGAGAGCGGGAGGTACAATGAGCAGTTCTTC. This gives the protein CASRESGRYNEQFF.

This clone is classed as large. The V and J genes are TRBV11-2 and TRBJ2-1; the match to TRBD2 covers 7 bases. The CDR3 consists of 15 residues. Germline V gives CDR1 SGHAT, CDR2 FQNNGV. The V gene end was trimmed by 1 base and the J gene end by 9 bases; junction bases not matched to a gene: 9. CDR3 residues: CASSLGAWGRGEQFF. The CDR3 nucleotides read TGTGCCAGCAGCTTAGGGGCCTGGGGGAGGGGTGAGCAGTTCTTC.

This clone was observed a few times. This chain uses TRBV28 with TRBJ1-1, with TRBD1 matching over 8 bases. J gave up 0 bases and V 5 bases, and 8 bases lay outside the gene matches. The CDR3 runs 16 residues. The germline V gene has CDR1 MDHEN and CDR2 SYDVKM. The CDR3 region has the DNA TGTGCCAGCAGTCGAACGACAGGGGCCATGAACACTGAAGCTTTCTTT. Translation: CASSRTTGAMNTEAFF.

V is TRBV7-2 and J is TRBJ2-1; no reliable D call. This CDR3 has 15 amino acids. Germline values: CDR1 SGHTA, CDR2 FQGNSA. The ends were cut back, 1 base at V and 2 bases at J, with 9 bases in the middle. The chain's CDR3 is CASSLERGAYNEQFF. CDR3 sequence (DNA): TGTGCCAGCAGCTTAGAACGAGGTGCCTACAATGAGCAGTTCTTC.

This clone was found a few times. This chain uses TRBV6-1 with TRBJ2-5; D assignment may be TRBD1 or TRBD2 (5 bases each). Trimming removed 5 bases at V and 4 bases at J, with 14 bases between. This CDR3 spans 14 amino acids. The germline V gene has CDR1 MNHNS and CDR2 SASEGT. The CDR3 DNA is TGTGCCAGCAGTACCGGGACGGGTGGAGAGACCCAGTACTTC. It yields the protein CASSTGTGGETQYF.

This clone has ten or more counts. The CDR3 sequence is CAWSQTYEQYF. The CDR3 DNA is TGTGCCTGGAGTCAGACCTACGAGCAGTACTTC. The chain combines TRBV30 with TRBJ2-7; D gene ambiguous. This CDR3 has 11 residues. The V and J ends lost 2 bases and 2 bases respectively, with 4 bases between them. CDR1 GTSNPN and CDR2 SVGIG come from the germline V gene (reference sequence).

This clone was recorded at least ten times. This chain joins TRBV6-1 and TRBJ2-1; 10 nucleotides match TRBD2. CDR1 MNHNS and CDR2 SASEGT come from the germline V gene. The trim removed 6 bases at V and 5 bases at J, leaving 10 bases unmatched. The CDR3 is 16 residues long. CDR3 sequence: CASSSYGLADDNEQFF. The CDR3 nucleotides are TGTGCCAGCAGCTCCTATGGACTAGCGGATGACAATGAGCAGTTCTTC.

The rearrangement uses TRBV9 and TRBJ2-7; D is possibly TRBD1 (5 bases). Looked up from germline, CDR1 is SGDLS and CDR2 is YYNGEE. V was pared by 3 bases and J by 6 bases, with 16 bases between. The length of the CDR3 is 14 residues. The CDR3, as DNA: TGTGCCAGCAGCGGCGGATATGGGGCCTCCGAGCAGTACTTC. It yields the protein CASSGGYGASEQYF.

The chain recombines TRBV11-2 with TRBJ2-4; 11 bases are shared with TRBD1. Germline loops: CDR1 SGHAT, CDR2 FQNNGV. V gave up 4 bases and J gave up 6 bases; unmatched junction bases: 11. The CDR3 length is 17 residues. In DNA form, the CDR3 reads TGTGCCAGCAGCTCACTCCGGGGACAGGGGGAAAGAAACATTCAGTACTTC. Its translation is CASSSLRGQGERNIQYF.